One and the same sample provided the 23 T cell receptor beta chains below, sequenced in a study of blood T cell repertoires in COVID-19. Libraries were prepared by immunoSEQ multiplex PCR; TCRdb keeps only in-frame clonotypes and omits some of them. Of some 270,000 clones listed, roughly 84% are singletons. The sequencing sample was made of peripheral blood. The receptors shown here come from a human donor with COVID-19, enrolled during active disease. The donor label of this sample is uncertain.

The chain combines TRBV6-2 or TRBV6-3 with TRBJ2-1; 7 bases match TRBD2. Trimming took 6 bases from V and 7 from J; bases not matched to a gene: 18. Per germline, CDR1 MNHEY and CDR2 SVGEGT. The CDR3 spans 17 residues. CDR3: CASSPVNGAGERNEQFF. The CDR3 DNA is TGTGCCAGCAGCCCCGTTAACGGGGCGGGAGAGAGGAATGAGCAGTTCTTC.

To note about this clone: A read error may produce the germline difference seen at one junction end. The V call is TRBV7-9, the J call TRBJ2-3; D not resolved. This CDR3 spans 14 amino acids. Germline V gene lookup returns CDR1 SEHNR and CDR2 FQNEAQ (reference sequence). The CDR3 loop is CASSRGQSRDTQYF. The CDR3 region has the DNA TGTGCCAGCAGCCGCGGCCAAAGCAGAGATACGCAGTATTTT.

The chain is built from TRBV5-5 and TRBJ1-1; D is possibly TRBD1 (6 bases). Germline CDR1 is SGHKS and CDR2 is YYEKEE (reference sequence). The CDR3 totals 16 residues. V shed 2 bases and J shed 2 bases, with 16 bases lying between them. The CDR3 DNA reads TGTGCCAGCAGCTTCAACCCCGACAGGAGCAACACTGAAGCTTTCTTT. Translating it yields CASSFNPDRSNTEAFF.

The chain is built from TRBV5-1 and TRBJ2-7; D is perhaps TRBD1 (7 bases). The V gene lost 0 bases and the J gene lost 3 bases, with 10 bases spanning the gap. The CDR3 length is 14 residues. Per germline, CDR1 SGHRS and CDR2 YFSETQ. CDR3 loop: CASSLGQGGYEQYF. CDR3 sequence (DNA): TGCGCCAGCAGCTTGGGACAGGGAGGCTACGAGCAGTACTTC.

The count of this clone is one. This rearrangement joins TRBV18 to TRBJ1-6, with a possible D match to TRBD1 (6 bases). Deletions cut 3 bases from V and 4 bases from J, with 10 bases between. Germline CDR1 and CDR2: KGHSH and LQKENI. The CDR3 covers 15 residues. CDR3 DNA: TGTGCCAGCTCACCGAGGACAGAGTATAATTCACCCCTCCACTTT. This gives the protein CASSPRTEYNSPLHF.

The rearrangement links TRBV4-2 to TRBJ2-7, with a tentative D call TRBD2 (6 bases). The germline V gene encodes CDR1 LGHNA and CDR2 YNFKEQ. V shed 6 bases and J shed 6 bases, with 24 bases lying between them. CDR3 length: 16 amino acids. In DNA, the CDR3 is TGTGCCAGCAGAGCTTCGGGAGTAACAAGTAGAGGCGAGCAGTACTTC. Its translation is CASRASGVTSRGEQYF.

On this clone itself: One end of the junction does not line up with germline, which may come from a read error. V is TRBV7-7 and J is TRBJ2-1, with 11 bases fitting TRBD2. The CDR3 is made up of 15 amino acids. Germline V gene lookup returns CDR1 SSHAT and CDR2 FNYEAQ (reference sequence). CDR3 DNA sequence: TGTGCTAGCAGCCCAACTAGCGGGAGTGAAAATGAGCAGTTCTTC. Its translation: CASSPTSGSENEQFF.

The chain is built from TRBV3-1 (or the pseudogene TRBV3-2) and TRBJ1-6; D possibly corresponds to TRBD1 (6 bases). V shed 1 base and J shed 9 bases, with 13 bases lying between them. The CDR3 has 15 residues. Germline assignment: CDR1 LGHDT and CDR2 YNNKEL (reference sequence). The CDR3 region has the DNA TGTGCCAGCAGCCAAGTCGGGGGGCCGGGTTCACCCCTCCACTTT. Its protein is CASSQVGGPGSPLHF.

Only a few counts were recorded for this clone. The CDR3 loop reads CASSDPSGRVHEQFF. Here the CDR3 DNA reads TGTGCCAGCAGTGATCCTAGCGGGAGAGTCCATGAGCAGTTCTTC. The V call is TRBV25-1, the J call TRBJ2-1; 10 bases line up with TRBD2. V dropped 3 bases and J dropped 8; count of bases not matched to a gene: 7. CDR1 is MGHDK, CDR2 SYGVNS, per germline. This CDR3 region has 15 residues.

The V call is TRBV7-6, the J call TRBJ1-1, with D unresolved. The germline CDR1 and CDR2 sequences are SGHVS and FNYEAQ. V lost 5 bases, J lost 11 bases, and 15 bases lay in between. The CDR3 is 12 residues long. The CDR3 sequence: CASSPMESEAFF. CDR3 DNA sequence: TGTGCCAGCAGCCCGATGGAGTCGGAGGCTTTCTTT. Full variable domain (rest looked up from reference TRBV7-6 and TRBJ1-1): GAGVSQSPRYKVTKRGQDVALRCDPISGHVSLYWYRQALGQGPEFLTYFNYEAQQDKSGLPNDRFSAERPEGSISTLTIQRTEQRDSAMYRCASSPMESEAFFGQGTRLTVV.

The chain links TRBV13 to TRBJ2-5; D is undetermined. Trimming took off 4 bases at V and 8 bases at J, with 11 bases between the two ends. This CDR3 contains 12 residues. Germline CDR1 and CDR2: PRHDT and FYEKMQ (reference sequence). The CDR3 DNA is TGTGCCAGCAGCTCCCGTCTAGGAACCCAGTACTTC. Protein product: CASSSRLGTQYF.

The chain employs TRBV9 and TRBJ1-4, with 7 bases fitting TRBD1. CDR3 length: 14 residues. Trimming at V came to 3 bases and at J to 4 bases, leaving 3 bases not matched to a gene. The germline V gene encodes CDR1 SGDLS and CDR2 YYNGEE. This chain's CDR3 is CASSARGDNEKLFF. The CDR3 DNA sequence: TGTGCCAGCAGCGCCAGGGGGGATAATGAAAAACTGTTTTTT. Full variable domain (missing parts from reference TRBV9 and TRBJ1-4): DSGVTQTPKHLITATGQRVTLRCSPRSGDLSVYWYQQSLDQGLQFLIQYYNGEERAKGNILERFSAQQFPDLHSELNLSSLELGDSALYFCASSARGDNEKLFFGSGTQLSVL.

The chain is built from TRBV6-2 or TRBV6-3 and TRBJ1-1; 8 positions agree with TRBD1. CDR1 MNHEY and CDR2 SVGEGT come from the germline V gene. V shed 2 bases, J shed 1 base, and the junction held 6 bases outside the gene matches. The CDR3 covers 16 residues. Here the CDR3 reads CASSYPLDRANTEAFF. Written as DNA, the CDR3 is TGTGCCAGCAGTTACCCCCTGGACAGGGCGAACACTGAAGCTTTCTTT.

The chain joins TRBV28 to TRBJ1-2, with 10 bases identical to TRBD1. After removal of 10 bases from V and 6 bases from J, the junction contained 11 bases not matched to a gene. The CDR3 contains 14 residues. Germline CDR1 MDHEN, CDR2 SYDVKM. CDR3 sequence reads: CATEKDRGRNGYTF. The CDR3, as DNA: TGTGCCACGGAAAAGGACAGGGGGAGGAATGGCTACACCTTC.

This CDR3 is CASSADRTYGYTF. CDR3 coding DNA: TGTGCCAGCAGTGCCGACAGGACCTATGGCTACACCTTC. The rearrangement links TRBV2 to TRBJ1-2; D perhaps matches TRBD1 (6 bases). V shed 4 bases and J shed 4 bases, with 10 bases lying between them. Germline-derived CDR1 and CDR2 are SNHLY and FYNNEI. The CDR3 sequence is 13 residues long.

The chain is built from TRBV18 and TRBJ1-1; the D is unclear. Trimming cost V 6 bases and J 0 bases, with 11 bases left between them. Germline loops: CDR1 KGHSH, CDR2 LQKENI. There are 14 residues in the CDR3. Here the CDR3 reads CASSLDTMNTEAFF. CDR3 bases: TGTGCCAGCTCCCTTGACACCATGAACACTGAAGCTTTCTTT.

The chain recombines TRBV29-1 with TRBJ1-1; D is ambiguous. The CDR3 spans 13 residues. Trimming took off 8 bases at V and 4 bases at J, with 17 bases between the two ends. Germline values: CDR1 SQVTM, CDR2 ANQGSEA. The CDR3 loop reads CSTRFSVATEAFF. The CDR3 bases are TGCAGCACTCGATTTTCTGTCGCCACTGAAGCTTTCTTT. Combining the CDR3 with reference TRBV29-1 and TRBJ1-1 gives the whole variable domain SAVISQKPSRDICQRGTSLTIQCQVDSQVTMMFWYRQQPGQSLTLIATANQGSEATYESGFVIDKFPISRPNLTFSTLTVSNMSPEDSSIYLCSTRFSVATEAFFGQGTRLTVV.

J is TRBJ2-7 and V is TRBV12-2; the DNA was not compared with TRBD1, the D call given in the table. TRBV12-2 is assigned pseudogene status. CDR3 length: 17 residues. CDR3 sequence reads: CASRLAGETNLIYEQYF. CDR3 DNA: TGTGCAAGTCGCTTAGCAGGGGAAACAAATCTCATTTACGAGCAGTACTTC.

V and J are TRBV28 and TRBJ2-7; maybe TRBD1 (6 bases). CDR3 length equals 15 residues. The germline gives CDR1 MDHEN, CDR2 SYDVKM. The germline V and J ends were trimmed by 2 bases and 3 bases, with 14 bases remaining between them. The CDR3 sequence: CASSLGDIGFYEQYF. CDR3 DNA sequence: TGTGCCAGCAGTTTAGGGGACATTGGCTTCTACGAGCAGTACTTC.

The V and J genes are TRBV27 and TRBJ2-3; D may be TRBD2 (7 bases). The CDR3 is made up of 15 amino acids. CDR1 MNHEY and CDR2 SMNVEV come from the germline V gene (reference sequence). V was clipped by 2 bases and J by 1 base, with 10 bases between them. The CDR3 nucleotides read TGTGCCAGCAGTTTAGCGGGGGCCCGCACAGATACGCAGTATTTT. This translates into CASSLAGARTDTQYF.

The chain links TRBV12-3 or TRBV12-4 to TRBJ1-6; D unclear. The V and J ends lost 3 bases and 10 bases respectively, with 7 bases between them. The CDR3 runs 12 residues. The CDR3 here is CASSFYLSPLHF. Written as DNA, the CDR3 is TGTGCCAGCAGTTTCTACTTATCACCCCTCCACTTT.

The chain employs TRBV6-6 and TRBJ1-5; D not resolved. Trimming shortened V by 0 bases and J by 5 bases, and 8 bases separated the two germline ends. CDR1 is MNHNY and CDR2 is SVGAGI in the germline V gene (reference sequence). The CDR3 runs 14 residues. The CDR3 nucleotides are TGTGCCAGCAGTTACTCGACACTTTATCAGCCCCAGCATTTT. This sequence encodes CASSYSTLYQPQHF.

This chain joins TRBV11-1 and TRBJ1-4, with D tentatively TRBD1 (6 bases). The V gene's germline CDR1 is SGHAT and CDR2 FQDESV (reference sequence). V lost 2 bases and J lost 8, with 9 bases in between. The CDR3 spans 13 residues. The CDR3 DNA reads TGTGCCAGCAGCTTACAGGGGAGAGAAAAACTGTTTTTT. Translation gives CASSLQGREKLFF.